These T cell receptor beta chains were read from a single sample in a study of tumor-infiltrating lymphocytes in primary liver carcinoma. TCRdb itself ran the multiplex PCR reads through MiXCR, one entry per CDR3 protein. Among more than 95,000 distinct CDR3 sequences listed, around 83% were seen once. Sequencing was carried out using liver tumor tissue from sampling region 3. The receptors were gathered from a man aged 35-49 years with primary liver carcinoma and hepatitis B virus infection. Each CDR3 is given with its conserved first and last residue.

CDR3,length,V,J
CSVRKGDGETQYF,13,TRBV29-1,TRBJ2-3
CANSLRGHSPLHF,13,TRBV5-5,TRBJ1-6
CASSDSPAGGVDTQYF,16,TRBV11-3,TRBJ2-3
CASSYTSSYEEYF,13,TRBV12-3/TRBV12-4,TRBJ2-7
CAWAPAGGRNQPQHF,15,TRBV30,TRBJ1-5
CASSQEGLAGDLGELFF,17,TRBV4-2,TRBJ2-2
CVSSGQGSYEEYF,13,TRBV5-4,TRBJ2-7
CTSSFPGTSVTKNIQYF,17,TRBV11-1,TRBJ2-4
CANTEQGGETQYF,13,TRBV5-1,TRBJ2-5
CVTYKRGNATIYF,13,TRBV6-1,TRBJ1-3
CDSSSSSDANTGELFF,16,TRBV11-2,TRBJ2-2
CASGPRYSNEQFF,13,TRBV12-5,TRBJ2-1
CASIYWTDKGGTEAFF,16,TRBV5-6,TRBJ1-1
CASSLHSVANVLTF,14,TRBV11-2,TRBJ2-6
CGSTHRGQGIGEANVLTF,18,TRBV6-5,TRBJ2-6
CASSFSGTGESEQYF,15,TRBV5-1,TRBJ2-7
CANFPRLAGVGEQFF,15,TRBV28,TRBJ2-1
CSVGTSEANTGKLFF,15,TRBV29-1,TRBJ2-2
CSAREGRVGEQYF,13,TRBV20-1,TRBJ2-7
CISSSRMRRGAQETQYF,17,TRBV28,TRBJ2-5
CAVQGTNVLTF,11,TRBV6-1,TRBJ2-6
CVSSEQGMTGANVLTF,16,TRBV6-1,TRBJ2-6
CVSSSGTGLGETQYF,15,TRBV5-1,TRBJ2-5
CASSSGQEGGQPQQF,15,TRBV6-5,TRBJ1-5
CASSLGTGALNTVAFF,16,TRBV4-1,TRBJ1-1
CSVEVVVGEIQYF,13,TRBV29-1,TRBJ2-5
CASSLGTNPYSNEPQHF,17,TRBV28,TRBJ1-5
CASTYRGKTEAFF,13,TRBV19,TRBJ1-1
CASSSQQGSPEAFF,14,TRBV7-9,TRBJ1-1
CASSLEAVSGGIYEQYF,17,TRBV5-4,TRBJ2-7
CASSHLSGIHDEQFF,15,TRBV4-1,TRBJ2-1
CTSSSQDPNQPQHF,14,TRBV11-2,TRBJ1-5
CASSSRLAGIPQYF,14,TRBV12-3/TRBV12-4,TRBJ2-3
CSGQGEDSKTQYF,13,TRBV29-1,TRBJ2-5
CTSSLATGGTGEQFF,15,TRBV11-3,TRBJ2-2
CAWSEAGGYTGELSF,15,TRBV30,TRBJ2-2
CASSSWDRGKNSPLHF,16,TRBV4-3,TRBJ1-6
CATRASEIVGEVFF,14,TRBV10-1,TRBJ2-2
CANNNGDSNQPQHF,14,TRBV12-3/TRBV12-4,TRBJ1-5
CVSSSFGGGNQPQHF,15,TRBV5-8,TRBJ1-5
CAISLDSGSGHNEYFF,16,TRBV11-3,TRBJ2-1
CASSPHDTGELYF,13,TRBV7-3,TRBJ2-2
CGVEGTSSYEQYF,13,TRBV29-1,TRBJ2-7
CASCDLGQGSTVELFF,16,TRBV6-1,TRBJ2-2
CASSLGLAGTYEQYF,15,TRBV7-2,TRBJ2-7
CASRRSGTESQYF,13,TRBV12-3/TRBV12-4,TRBJ2-5
CASALNPGANLLTF,14,TRBV7-2,TRBJ2-6